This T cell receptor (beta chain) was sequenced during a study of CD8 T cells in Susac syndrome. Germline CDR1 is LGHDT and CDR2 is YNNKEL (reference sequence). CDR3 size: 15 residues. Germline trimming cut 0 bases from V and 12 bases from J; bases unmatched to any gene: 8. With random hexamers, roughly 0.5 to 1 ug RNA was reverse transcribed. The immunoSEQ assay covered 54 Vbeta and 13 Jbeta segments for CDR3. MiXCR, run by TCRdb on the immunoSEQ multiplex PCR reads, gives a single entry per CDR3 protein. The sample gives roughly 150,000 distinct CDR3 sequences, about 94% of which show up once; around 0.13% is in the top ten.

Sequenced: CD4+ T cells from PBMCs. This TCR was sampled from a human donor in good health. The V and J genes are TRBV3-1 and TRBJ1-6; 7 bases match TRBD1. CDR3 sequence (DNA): TGTGCCAGCAGCCAAGAGAACCGACAGGGACGACCCCTCCACTTT. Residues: CASSQENRQGRPLHF.